The 25 T cell receptor beta chains below come from one sample, sequenced in a study of blood T cell repertoires in COVID-19. Generated by immunoSEQ multiplex PCR, the TCRdb table keeps only in-frame clones and is missing some. This table has 200,000 to 250,000 clones, around 87% appearing once. The sample was PBMCs or T cells enriched from blood (not recorded which). These receptors all come from a woman aged 18-29 years in a cohort exposed to, infected with or recovered from COVID-19 (not recorded which).

The CDR3 spells CASSHIGGNDEQYF. Here the CDR3 DNA reads TGTGCCAGCAGCCATATAGGGGGCAACGACGAGCAGTACTTC. The chain couples TRBV14 to TRBJ2-7; 7 bases are shared with TRBD1. Unmatched junction bases numbered 7, after V lost 3 bases and J lost 5 bases. This CDR3 contains 14 residues. The germline V gene encodes CDR1 SGHDN and CDR2 FVKESK.

The chain carries TRBV19 and TRBJ1-5, with TRBD1 matching 9 bases. The V and J ends lost 5 bases and 7 bases, in that order; junction bases with no gene match: 6. Germline loops: CDR1 LNHDA, CDR2 SQIVND (reference sequence). CDR3 size: 14 residues. CDR3 nucleotides: TGTGCCAGTAGTGGCACAGGGGGCCGGCAGCCCCAGCATTTT. This translates into CASSGTGGRQPQHF.

The CDR3 DNA reads as TGTGCCAGCAGCTTGGAGACCCAGGGACATGGAAACACCATATATTTT. Amino acid sequence: CASSLETQGHGNTIYF. The gene calls are TRBV5-4 and TRBJ1-3; tentative D call: TRBD1 (6 bases). V dropped 0 bases and J dropped 3 bases, with 13 bases sitting between them. CDR1 SGHNT and CDR2 YYREEE come from the germline V gene (reference sequence). The length of the CDR3 is 16 residues.

The V gene is TRBV6-5, the J gene TRBJ1-3; the match to TRBD1 covers 7 bases. The V gene end was trimmed by 8 bases and the J gene end by 2 bases; junction bases not matched to a gene: 3. There are 13 residues in the CDR3. Germline CDR1 reads MNHEY; CDR2 reads SVGAGI. The CDR3 loop reads CASCTGAGNTIYF. CDR3 nucleotides: TGTGCCAGCTGTACAGGGGCTGGAAACACCATATATTTT.

V is TRBV2 and J is TRBJ2-4; tentatively, D is TRBD1 (6 bases). Trimming took off 8 bases at V and 0 bases at J, with 14 bases between the two ends. Germline-derived CDR1 and CDR2 are SNHLY and FYNNEI. The CDR3 consists of 15 residues. CDR3 in amino acids: CASAGQRLAKNIQYF. In DNA form, the CDR3 reads TGTGCCAGCGCCGGACAGCGCCTAGCCAAAAACATTCAGTACTTC. The full variable domain, in which reference TRBV2 and TRBJ2-4 provide the parts outside the CDR3, is EPEVTQTPSHQVTQMGQEVILRCVPISNHLYFYWYRQILGQKVEFLVSFYNNEISEKSEIFDDQFSVERPDGSNFTLKIRSTKLEDSAMYFCASAGQRLAKNIQYFGAGTRLSVL.

The rearrangement uses TRBV19 and TRBJ1-6, with D perhaps TRBD1 (5 bases). Germline V lookup: CDR1 LNHDA, CDR2 SQIVND (reference sequence). The CDR3 is made up of 14 amino acids. Trimming took 9 bases from V and 5 from J, leaving 14 bases between them. The CDR3 sequence: CASSRGGDNSPLHF. The DNA of the CDR3 is TGTGCCAGCTCACGGGGGGGGGATAATTCACCCCTCCACTTT.

V gene TRBV5-6 combines with J gene TRBJ1-2; D ambiguous. The CDR3 runs to 15 residues. Germline lookup yields CDR1 SGHDT and CDR2 YYEEEE. Trimming took off 4 bases at V and 6 bases at J, with 19 bases between the two ends. The CDR3 sequence: CASSPGGIRGDGYTF. CDR3 nucleotides: TGTGCCAGCAGCCCAGGAGGAATTCGGGGTGATGGCTACACCTTC.

This chain joins TRBV29-1 and TRBJ1-4; TRBD1 might be the D (5 bases). V was clipped by 4 bases and J by 7 bases, with 10 bases between them. From germline, CDR1 is SQVTM and CDR2 ANQGSEA. The CDR3 is 12 amino acids. This CDR3 reads CSVAGRGEKLFF. CDR3 DNA sequence: TGCAGCGTTGCAGGGAGGGGTGAAAAACTGTTTTTT.

The rearrangement uses TRBV24-1 and TRBJ2-7, with TRBD1 identical over 9 bases. Losses at the gene ends were 4 bases for V and 0 bases for J; bases not matched to a gene: 6. The CDR3 runs to 16 residues. Germline V lookup: CDR1 KGHDR, CDR2 SFDVKD. The CDR3 loop is CATSESGQGGSYEQYF. The CDR3 DNA reads as TGTGCCACCAGTGAATCGGGACAGGGCGGCTCCTACGAGCAGTACTTC.

Points on this clone: One end of the junction does not line up with germline, which may come from a read error. The chain has TRBV7-7 and TRBJ2-7, with 11 nucleotides matching TRBD2. The CDR3 loop spans 15 amino acids. CDR1 and CDR2 from the germline V gene are SSHAT and FNYEAQ (reference sequence). For the CDR3, the DNA is TGTGCTAGCAGCTTAAGGACTAGCGGGTTTTACGAGCAGTACTTC. As protein: CASSLRTSGFYEQYF.

V is TRBV2 and J is TRBJ1-2; TRBD1 aligns across 8 bases. Germline V gene data show CDR1 as SNHLY and CDR2 as FYNNEI. V was clipped by 5 bases and J by 2 bases; unmatched bases: 7. The CDR3 is made up of 15 amino acids. The CDR3 is CASSLQGGTNYGYTF. The CDR3 region has the DNA TGTGCCAGCAGTTTACAGGGGGGGACGAACTATGGCTACACCTTC.

This clone was counted between two and nine times. The genes are TRBV2 and TRBJ2-7, with D perhaps matching TRBD2 (5 bases). CDR1 is SNHLY and CDR2 is FYNNEI in the germline V gene. The CDR3 is made up of 14 amino acids. V lost 7 bases to trimming and J lost 2 bases, with 15 bases between them. The CDR3 is CASTSAGIPYEQYF. The CDR3, as DNA: TGTGCCAGCACGTCGGCGGGTATACCCTACGAGCAGTACTTC.

The V call is TRBV5-6, the J call TRBJ2-2, with D possibly matching TRBD1 (5 bases). The CDR3 sequence is 13 residues long. Trimming removed 1 base from V and 6 bases from J, with 7 bases in between. Germline CDR1 and CDR2: SGHDT and YYEEEE. As DNA, the CDR3 is TGTGCCAGCAGCTTGACCAGGGCCGGGGAGCTGTTTTTT. It is translated as CASSLTRAGELFF.

The chain joins TRBV19 to TRBJ1-5; 7 bases are a match to TRBD1. This CDR3 region has 17 residues. Germline V gene sequence: CDR1 LNHDA, CDR2 SQIVND (reference sequence). The junction had 8 bases not matched to a gene; V was cut back by 2 bases and J by 1 base. CDR3 amino acids: CASSILTGEVSNQPQHF. CDR3 nucleotides: TGTGCCAGTAGTATATTAACAGGGGAGGTAAGCAATCAGCCCCAGCATTTT.

This rearrangement joins TRBV4-1 to TRBJ1-4; D perhaps matches TRBD1 (6 bases). The germline CDR1 and CDR2 sequences are MGHRA and YSYEKL. The CDR3 extends over 17 amino acids. Trimming removed 3 bases at V and 5 bases at J, with 19 bases between. The CDR3 nucleotides read TGCGCCAGCAGCCACTCTCCCCCCCCGAGGGGGAATGAAAAACTGTTTTTT. Residues: CASSHSPPPRGNEKLFF.

The genes are TRBV19 and TRBJ2-1; D unclear. The CDR3 is 14 residues long. V was clipped by 0 bases and J by 10 bases, with 13 bases between them. Germline CDR1 and CDR2: LNHDA and SQIVND (reference sequence). Written as DNA, the CDR3 is TGTGCCAGTAGTATAGATCTACGGAACGGGGAGCAGTTCTTC. Translating gives CASSIDLRNGEQFF.

Only a few counts were recorded for this clone. V gene TRBV6-5 combines with J gene TRBJ1-1; D ambiguous. With 3 bases removed from V and 3 bases from J, the gap between germline ends came to 11 bases. The CDR3 is 14 amino acids. Germline CDR1 MNHEY, CDR2 SVGAGI. CDR3 DNA sequence: TGTGCCAGCAGTTATCGTAGTTCCGACACTGAAGCTTTCTTT. The encoded protein is CASSYRSSDTEAFF.

V gene TRBV25-1 combines with J gene TRBJ1-2; TRBD1 aligns across 7 bases. Germline-derived CDR1 and CDR2 are MGHDK and SYGVNS. This CDR3 is 15 amino acids long. Trimming at V came to 0 bases and at J to 3 bases, leaving 4 bases not matched to a gene. Here the CDR3 DNA reads TGTGCCAGCAGTGAATATAGACAGGGTGACTATGGCTACACCTTC. Protein sequence: CASSEYRQGDYGYTF.

The V call is TRBV18, the J call TRBJ2-1; 7 bases agree with TRBD1. The CDR3 runs to 16 residues. The germline V gene encodes CDR1 KGHSH and CDR2 LQKENI. The ends lost 4 bases at V and 0 bases at J; junction bases unmatched: 6. Here the CDR3 reads CASSRTTGSSYNEQFF. In DNA, the CDR3 is TGTGCCAGCTCACGTACGACAGGGAGCTCCTACAATGAGCAGTTCTTC.

This chain links TRBV7-6 with TRBJ1-2; 12 bases fit TRBD1. The CDR3 runs 16 residues. Per germline, CDR1 SGHVS and CDR2 FNYEAQ. Trimming cost V 1 base and J 8 bases; bases outside gene matches: 8. This CDR3 is CASSLGPSGTGGGYTF. The CDR3 DNA sequence: TGTGCCAGCAGCTTAGGCCCCTCCGGGACAGGGGGCGGCTACACCTTC.

The J gene is TRBJ2-1, the V gene TRBV28; D uncertain. The germline gives CDR1 MDHEN, CDR2 SYDVKM. The CDR3 length is 17 residues. Trimming removed 2 bases from V and 2 bases from J, with 16 bases in between. This chain's CDR3 is CASSLNGGQHPYNEQFF. The DNA of the CDR3 is TGTGCCAGCAGTTTAAATGGTGGGCAGCATCCCTACAATGAGCAGTTCTTC.

This clone appeared a single time. J is TRBJ1-2 and V is TRBV5-1, with D unclear. This CDR3 contains 14 residues. Trimming stripped 0 bases from V and 3 bases from J, with 9 bases between. Germline V gene data show CDR1 as SGHRS and CDR2 as YFSETQ. The CDR3 coding sequence is TGCGCCAGCAGCTTGGCCGAAACGGACTATGGCTACACCTTC. Protein: CASSLAETDYGYTF.

V usage is TRBV7-8 and J usage is TRBJ2-3; 7 positions match TRBD2. This CDR3 is built from 13 residues. The ends lost 5 bases at V and 6 bases at J; junction bases unmatched: 5. CDR1 SGHVS and CDR2 FQNEAQ come from the germline V gene. CDR3 in DNA: TGTGCCAGCAGCCCCGGGACTACGGATACGCAGTATTTT. It is translated as CASSPGTTDTQYF.

The V gene is TRBV5-8, the J gene TRBJ1-1, with 9 bases lining up with TRBD1. Losses at the gene ends were 0 bases for V and 7 bases for J; bases not matched to a gene: 7. Germline V CDR1 and CDR2: SGHTS, YDEGEE. This CDR3 region has 15 residues. The CDR3 DNA follows: TGTGCCAGCAGCTTGGGGACAGGGGCGCTGGTTGAAGCTTTCTTT. It specifies CASSLGTGALVEAFF.

This chain links TRBV7-8 with TRBJ1-1, with a tentative D call TRBD1 (5 bases). The germline gives CDR1 SGHVS, CDR2 FQNEAQ. V lost 3 bases and J lost 3, with 8 bases in between. The CDR3 has 13 amino acids. This CDR3 is CASSLAGYTEAFF. The CDR3 DNA is TGTGCCAGCAGCTTGGCAGGGTACACTGAAGCTTTCTTT. The full variable domain, with the rest looked up from reference TRBV7-8 and TRBJ1-1, is GAGVSQSPRYKVAKRGQDVALRCDPISGHVSLFWYQQALGQGPEFLTYFQNEAQLDKSGLPSDRFFAERPEGSVSTLKIQRTQQEDSAVYLCASSLAGYTEAFFGQGTRLTVV.